This T cell receptor beta chain came from a study of T cell responses to AZD1222 COVID-19 vaccine. Study background: Samples with a second dose at about 4 or about 12 weeks were pooled together.

General study results and limits: Rises in breadth and depth of Spike-specific TCRs came after two AZD1222 doses. Donors in the cohort were predominantly white British and more often female, and clonal diversity was possibly underestimated. Sampling captured repertoires only after the peak T cell response.

Produced via immunoSEQ multiplex PCR; TCRdb's table is partial and in-frame only. The sample shows tens of thousands of clones, 85% of them seen only once. This clone was recorded a few times. Its antigen is not known. Germline-derived CDR1 and CDR2 are LGHDT and YNNKEL (reference sequence). Trimming pared 4 bases from V and 2 bases from J, leaving 8 bases between. CDR3 length: 14 amino acids. The TCR was taken from an adult in good health. The V and J genes are TRBV3-1 (or the pseudogene TRBV3-2) and TRBJ1-4; D possibly corresponds to TRBD1 (5 bases). This specimen was peripheral blood, taken on day 0 of AZD1222 vaccination. The DNA for the CDR3 is TGTGCCAGCAGCCTTAGACAGACTAATGAAAAACTGTTTTTT. Its translation: CASSLRQTNEKLFF.